One and the same sample provided the 22 T cell receptor beta chains below, sequenced in a study of shared clonotypes between healthy human individuals (dated by TCRdb to about 2020). Receptor amplification or capture employed the immunoSEQ multiplex PCR assay. TCRdb retrieved this table from immuneACCESS and kept in-frame rearrangements only. Not all clones are present; in checked studies, unresolved V genes account for under half, and no reason is known for the remainder. The sample includes 2.5 million or so clones, with about 92% observed a single time. About 0.13% of the sample lies in the top ten. Sequences were obtained from naive CD4+ T cells sorted from blood. In light of the paper, this sample's cell subset or site label describes: CD45RA+ positively selected. All receptors derive from a man aged 18 to 29 in good health.

This clone was detected once. The chain combines TRBV7-9 with TRBJ1-4, with D maybe TRBD1 (6 bases). The ends were cut back, 4 bases at V and 8 bases at J, with 14 bases in the middle. Germline values: CDR1 SEHNR, CDR2 FQNEAQ (reference sequence). This CDR3 is 14 amino acids long. The CDR3 spells CASSWVQGREKLFF. The CDR3 DNA is TGTGCCAGCAGCTGGGTCCAGGGGCGGGAAAAACTGTTTTTT. The full variable domain, rest sourced from reference TRBV7-9 and TRBJ1-4, is DTGVSQNPRHKITKRGQNVTFRCDPISEHNRLYWYRQTLGQGPEFLTYFQNEAQLEKSRLLSDRFSAERPKGSFSTLEIQRTEQGDSAMYLCASSWVQGREKLFFGSGTQLSVL.

This chain joins TRBV11-2 and TRBJ1-1, with D possibly being TRBD1 (6 bases). V was cut by 5 bases and J by 1 base, with 11 bases left in between. From germline, CDR1 is SGHAT and CDR2 FQNNGV. CDR3 length: 14 amino acids. This CDR3 reads CASSPKGQNTEAFF. CDR3 bases: TGTGCCAGCAGCCCGAAGGGACAGAACACTGAAGCTTTCTTT.

The J gene is TRBJ2-7, the V gene TRBV6-5; D is possibly TRBD2 (5 bases). Germline V gives CDR1 MNHEY, CDR2 SVGAGI. There are 14 residues in the CDR3. The germline V and J ends were trimmed by 5 bases and 3 bases, with 14 bases remaining between them. CDR3 residues: CASSLSRGHYEQYF. The CDR3 nucleotides are TGTGCCAGCAGTCTATCTCGGGGTCACTACGAGCAGTACTTC.

This clone was counted a single time. This chain uses TRBV29-1 with TRBJ1-2; D remains ambiguous. V gave up 5 bases and J gave up 5 bases, with 15 bases separating them. Germline CDR1 and CDR2: SQVTM and ANQGSEA. CDR3 length equals 13 residues. The CDR3: CSVTQTTIYGYTF. CDR3 nucleotides: TGCAGCGTTACTCAAACCACCATATATGGCTACACCTTC.

The gene calls are TRBV11-3 and TRBJ1-1; the D gene is possibly TRBD1 (6 bases). The CDR3 is 14 amino acids. CDR1 and CDR2 (germline): SGHNT, YENEEA. V dropped 5 bases and J dropped 0 bases, with 10 bases sitting between them. The CDR3: CASSQQGLNTEAFF. Here the CDR3 DNA reads TGTGCCAGCAGCCAACAGGGCTTGAACACTGAAGCTTTCTTT.

This clone was picked up one time. The genes are TRBV5-1 and TRBJ2-4, with D tentatively TRBD2 (5 bases). Trimming took 0 bases from V and 0 from J, leaving 13 bases between them. CDR1 is SGHRS and CDR2 is YFSETQ in the germline V gene. This CDR3 is 17 amino acids long. This CDR3 is CASSLEGLALAKNIQYF. The CDR3 coding sequence is TGCGCCAGCAGCTTGGAGGGCCTAGCCCTAGCCAAAAACATTCAGTACTTC.

The chain links TRBV6-5 to TRBJ2-5; TRBD1 agrees at 8 bases. The junction had 6 bases not matched to a gene; V was cut back by 2 bases and J by 4 bases. CDR3 length equals 15 residues. Per the germline V gene, CDR1 is MNHEY and CDR2 is SVGAGI. CDR3 nucleotide sequence: TGTGCCAGCAGTTACCGTGGACAGGGAGGAGAGACCCAGTACTTC. This codes for CASSYRGQGGETQYF.

This clone was seen only a few times. This chain connects TRBV25-1 to TRBJ2-2, with D maybe TRBD2 (6 bases). V lost 6 bases, J lost 3 bases, and 23 bases lay in between. CDR1 is MGHDK and CDR2 is SYGVNS in the germline V gene. CDR3 length: 18 amino acids. The CDR3: CASRSEKDGRDYTGELFF. In nucleotides, the CDR3 is TGTGCCAGCAGATCGGAGAAGGATGGGCGGGACTACACCGGGGAGCTGTTTTTT.

This clone was seen just once. The chain links TRBV9 to TRBJ1-1; unclear D gene. The CDR3 has 13 amino acids. Germline CDR1 is SGDLS and CDR2 is YYNGEE. V gave up 3 bases and J gave up 1 base, with 7 bases separating them. The CDR3 nucleotides are TGTGCCAGCAGCGCACTCCAGAACACTGAAGCTTTCTTT. Its translation: CASSALQNTEAFF.

This chain uses TRBV5-1 with TRBJ2-3, with 9 nucleotides matching TRBD2. Germline V gene sequence: CDR1 SGHRS, CDR2 YFSETQ. Trimming at V came to 7 bases and at J to 1 base, leaving 7 bases not matched to a gene. The CDR3 has 15 amino acids. CDR3 sequence reads: CASHEAGGGTDTQYF. CDR3 DNA sequence: TGCGCCAGCCACGAGGCGGGAGGGGGCACAGATACGCAGTATTTT.

This CDR3 is CASLSGTGNEKLFF. CDR3 coding DNA: TGTGCCAGCCTTTCCGGGACAGGTAATGAAAAACTGTTTTTT. The chain recombines TRBV6-4 with TRBJ1-4; 8 nucleotides match TRBD1. The germline V gene has CDR1 MRHNA and CDR2 SNTAGT. The CDR3 loop spans 14 amino acids. J was trimmed by 4 bases and V by 8 bases; bases with no gene match: 6.

The rearrangement uses TRBV14 and TRBJ2-7, with D hard to call. Germline V CDR1 and CDR2: SGHDN, FVKESK. The CDR3 contains 12 residues. V lost 3 bases, J lost 4 bases, and 7 bases lay in between. In DNA form, the CDR3 reads TGTGCCAGCAGCCAGGGTTGGTACGAGCAGTACTTC. It codes for CASSQGWYEQYF.

The J gene is TRBJ1-1, the V gene TRBV5-1; TRBD1 matches at 8 bases. The CDR3 loop spans 15 amino acids. Germline CDR1 is SGHRS and CDR2 is YFSETQ. Trimming cost V 4 bases and J 5 bases; bases outside gene matches: 10. The CDR3 bases are TGCGCCAGCAGCCAGGACAGGGCGGTTGGAACTGAAGCTTTCTTT. Translating it yields CASSQDRAVGTEAFF.

The chain is built from TRBV12-5 and TRBJ1-2; D is ambiguous. Germline lookup yields CDR1 LGHNT and CDR2 FRNRAP. Between the trimmed V and J ends, which lost 3 bases and 6 bases, there was a span of 5 bases. This CDR3 has 11 amino acids. The CDR3 DNA is TGTGCTAGTGGTTTTGGGGATGGCTACACCTTC. Translating gives CASGFGDGYTF.

This chain uses TRBV4-3 with TRBJ2-4; a possible D gene is TRBD2 (6 bases). Trimming pared 1 base from V and 8 bases from J, leaving 21 bases between. The CDR3 is made up of 17 amino acids. The germline gives CDR1 LGHNA, CDR2 YSLEER. The CDR3 DNA sequence: TGCGCCAGCAGCCAAGGCCACGGAGGGACGTTGGTGGACATTCAGTACTTC. This gives the protein CASSQGHGGTLVDIQYF.

The rearrangement joins TRBV6-7 to TRBJ1-4, with a weak D call TRBD1 (5 bases). TRBV6-7 is known as an ORF, though its function is uncertain. Trimming removed 6 bases from V and 4 bases from J, with 15 bases in between. The CDR3 is 15 amino acids. The CDR3 loop is CASRKGLHFNEKLFF. Written as DNA, the CDR3 is TGTGCCAGCAGAAAGGGACTTCACTTTAATGAAAAACTGTTTTTT.

J is TRBJ2-4 and V is TRBV6-1; tentatively, D is TRBD2 (6 bases). Germline CDR1 is MNHNS and CDR2 is SASEGT. The CDR3 runs 14 residues. V shed 9 bases and J shed 3 bases, with 15 bases lying between them. CDR3 protein: CARPEGMVKNIQYF. In DNA, the CDR3 is TGTGCCAGACCGGAGGGCATGGTCAAAAACATTCAGTACTTC.

The V call is TRBV28, the J call TRBJ2-3; the D call may be TRBD1 or TRBD2 (5 bases each). With 4 bases removed from V and 6 bases from J, the gap between germline ends came to 20 bases. This CDR3 comprises 16 residues. CDR1 MDHEN and CDR2 SYDVKM come from the germline V gene. The CDR3 loop reads CASSYPRGPRRDTQYF. Written as DNA, the CDR3 is TGTGCCAGCAGTTACCCCCGGGGACCCCGCAGGGATACGCAGTATTTT.

Concerning this clone itself: The sample has other DNA sequences that encode this CDR3 too. This rearrangement joins TRBV7-2 to TRBJ2-7, with 7 bases fitting TRBD2. V lost 0 bases to trimming and J lost 4 bases; unmatched junction nucleotides: 0. Looked up from germline, CDR1 is SGHTA and CDR2 is FQGNSA. CDR3 length: 13 residues. The CDR3 region is CASSLAGGYEQYF. CDR3 DNA sequence: TGTGCCAGCAGCTTAGCGGGAGGGTACGAGCAGTACTTC. The whole variable domain, remainder taken from reference TRBV7-2 and TRBJ2-7, is GAGVSQSPSNKVTEKGKDVELRCDPISGHTALYWYRQSLGQGLEFLIYFQGNSAPDKSGLPSDRFSAERTGGSVSTLTIQRTQQEDSAVYLCASSLAGGYEQYFGPGTRLTVT.

A note on this clone: Other DNA sequences from this sample encode an identical CDR3 as well. J is TRBJ2-7 and V is TRBV29-1; D is unclear. The V gene's germline CDR1 is SQVTM and CDR2 ANQGSEA. CDR3 length equals 12 residues. Trimming removed 3 bases at V and 1 base at J, with 7 bases between. The CDR3 DNA reads as TGCAGCGTTGAGTGGGGATCCTACGAGCAGTACTTC. Protein sequence: CSVEWGSYEQYF.

The chain is built from TRBV14 and TRBJ2-3; 8 bases match TRBD1. The germline CDR1 and CDR2 sequences are SGHDN and FVKESK. After removal of 0 bases from V and 1 base from J, the junction contained 3 bases not matched to a gene. The CDR3 is made up of 16 amino acids. The CDR3 protein is CASSQDPDRGTDTQYF. The CDR3 DNA reads as TGTGCCAGCAGCCAAGATCCGGACAGGGGCACAGATACGCAGTATTTT.

The gene calls are TRBV6-4 and TRBJ2-1; 8 bases are a match to TRBD2. This CDR3 comprises 14 residues. With V trimmed by 4 bases and J by 3 bases, 2 bases remained unmatched. Germline V gives CDR1 MRHNA, CDR2 SNTAGT. The CDR3 protein is CASSVSGVYNEQFF. CDR3 DNA: TGTGCCAGCAGTGTTAGCGGGGTCTACAATGAGCAGTTCTTC.